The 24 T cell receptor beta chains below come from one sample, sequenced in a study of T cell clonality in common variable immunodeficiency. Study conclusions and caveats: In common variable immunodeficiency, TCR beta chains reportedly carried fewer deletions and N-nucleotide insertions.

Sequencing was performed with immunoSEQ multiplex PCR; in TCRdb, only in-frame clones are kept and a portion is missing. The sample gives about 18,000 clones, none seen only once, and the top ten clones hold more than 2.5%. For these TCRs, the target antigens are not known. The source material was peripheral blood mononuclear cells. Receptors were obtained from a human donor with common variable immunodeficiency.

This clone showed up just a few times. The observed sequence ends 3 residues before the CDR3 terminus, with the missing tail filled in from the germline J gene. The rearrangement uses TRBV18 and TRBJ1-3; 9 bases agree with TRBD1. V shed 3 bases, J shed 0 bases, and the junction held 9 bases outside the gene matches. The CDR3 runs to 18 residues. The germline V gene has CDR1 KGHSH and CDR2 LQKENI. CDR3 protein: CASSPVVGQGASGNTIYF. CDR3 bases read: TGTGCCAGCTCACCTGTCGTGGGACAGGGCGCCTCTGGAAACACC.

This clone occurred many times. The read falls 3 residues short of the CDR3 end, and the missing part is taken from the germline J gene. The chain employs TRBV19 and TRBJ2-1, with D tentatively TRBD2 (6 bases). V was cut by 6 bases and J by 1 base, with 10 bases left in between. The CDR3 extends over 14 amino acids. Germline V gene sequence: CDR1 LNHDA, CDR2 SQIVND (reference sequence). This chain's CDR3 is CASSGGRSYNEQFF. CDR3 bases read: TGTGCCAGTAGCGGGGGTAGGTCCTACAATGAG.

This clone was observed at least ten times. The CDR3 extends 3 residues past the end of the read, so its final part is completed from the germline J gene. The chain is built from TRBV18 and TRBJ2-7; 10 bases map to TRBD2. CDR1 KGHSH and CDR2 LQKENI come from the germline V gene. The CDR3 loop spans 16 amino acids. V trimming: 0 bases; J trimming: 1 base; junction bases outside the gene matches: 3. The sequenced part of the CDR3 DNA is TGTGCCAGCTCACCACCGAAGCGGGAGGGTTCCTACGAG. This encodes CASSPPKREGSYE. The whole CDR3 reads CASSPPKREGSYEQYF.

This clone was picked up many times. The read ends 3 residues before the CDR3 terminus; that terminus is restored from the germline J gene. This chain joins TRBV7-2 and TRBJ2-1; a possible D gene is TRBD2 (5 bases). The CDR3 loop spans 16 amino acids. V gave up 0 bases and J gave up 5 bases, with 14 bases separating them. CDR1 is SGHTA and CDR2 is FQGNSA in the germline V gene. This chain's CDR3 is CASSLAISVGNNEQFF. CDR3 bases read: TGTGCCAGCAGCTTAGCTATTAGCGTGGGGAACAATGAG.

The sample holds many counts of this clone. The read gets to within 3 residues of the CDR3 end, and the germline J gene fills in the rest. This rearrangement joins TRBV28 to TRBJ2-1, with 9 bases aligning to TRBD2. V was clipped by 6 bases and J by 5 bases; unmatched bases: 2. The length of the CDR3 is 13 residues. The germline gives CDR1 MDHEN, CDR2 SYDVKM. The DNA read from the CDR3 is TGTGCCAGCAGGGCTAGCGGGAACAATGAG. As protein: CASRASGNNE. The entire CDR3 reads CASRASGNNEQFF.

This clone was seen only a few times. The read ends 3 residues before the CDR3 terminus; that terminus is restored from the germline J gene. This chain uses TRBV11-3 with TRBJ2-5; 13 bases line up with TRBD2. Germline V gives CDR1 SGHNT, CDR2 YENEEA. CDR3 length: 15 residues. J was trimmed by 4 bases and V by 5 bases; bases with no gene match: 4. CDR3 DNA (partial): TGTGCCAGCAGCCCGGGACTAGCGGGAAGAGAGACC. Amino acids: CASSPGLAGRET. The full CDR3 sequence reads CASSPGLAGRETQYF.

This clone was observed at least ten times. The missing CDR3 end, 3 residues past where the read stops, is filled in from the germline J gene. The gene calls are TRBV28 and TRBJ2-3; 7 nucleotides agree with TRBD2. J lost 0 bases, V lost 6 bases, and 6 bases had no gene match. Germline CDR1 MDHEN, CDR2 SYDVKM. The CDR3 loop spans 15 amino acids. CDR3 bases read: TGTGCCAGCAGAAGTAACGGGGGGAGCACAGATACG. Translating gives CASRSNGGSTDT. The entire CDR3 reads CASRSNGGSTDTQYF. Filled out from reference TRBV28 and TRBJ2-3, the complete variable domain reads DVKVTQSSRYLVKRTGEKVFLECVQDMDHENMFWYRQDPGLGLRLIYFSYDVKMKEKGDIPEGYSVSREKKERFSLILESASTNQTSMYLCASRSNGGSTDTQYFGPGTRLTVL.

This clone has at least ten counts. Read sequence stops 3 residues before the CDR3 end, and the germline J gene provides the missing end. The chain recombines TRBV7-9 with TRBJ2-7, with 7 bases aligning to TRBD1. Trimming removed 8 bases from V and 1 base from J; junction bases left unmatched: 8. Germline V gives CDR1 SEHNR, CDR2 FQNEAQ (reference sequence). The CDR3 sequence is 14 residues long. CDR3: CASDGPGQSYEQYF. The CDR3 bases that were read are TGTGCCAGCGATGGGCCGGGACAGTCCTACGAG.

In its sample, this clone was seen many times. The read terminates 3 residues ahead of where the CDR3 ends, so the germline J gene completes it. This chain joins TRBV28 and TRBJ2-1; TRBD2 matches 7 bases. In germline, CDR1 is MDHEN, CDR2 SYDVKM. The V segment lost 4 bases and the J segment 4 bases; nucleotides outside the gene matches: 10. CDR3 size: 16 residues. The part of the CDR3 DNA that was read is TGTGCCAGCAGTTCGGGGGGAGGTTACATTTACAATGAG. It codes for CASSSGGGYIYNE. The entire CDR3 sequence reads CASSSGGGYIYNEQFF.

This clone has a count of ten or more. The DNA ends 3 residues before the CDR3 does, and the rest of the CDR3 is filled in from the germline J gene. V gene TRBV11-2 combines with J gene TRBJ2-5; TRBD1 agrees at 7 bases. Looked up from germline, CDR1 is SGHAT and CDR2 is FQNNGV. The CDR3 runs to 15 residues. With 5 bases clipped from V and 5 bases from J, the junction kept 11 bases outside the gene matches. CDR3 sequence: CASSPWTGPIETQYF. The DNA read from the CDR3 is TGTGCCAGCAGCCCCTGGACAGGCCCAATCGAGACC.

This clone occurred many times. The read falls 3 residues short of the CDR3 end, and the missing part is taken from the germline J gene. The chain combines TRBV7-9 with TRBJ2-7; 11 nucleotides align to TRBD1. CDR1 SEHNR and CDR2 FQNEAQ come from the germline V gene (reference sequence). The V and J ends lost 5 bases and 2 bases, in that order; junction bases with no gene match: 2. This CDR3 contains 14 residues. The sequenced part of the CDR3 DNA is TGTGCCAGCAGCCAGGGACAGGGGGCCTACGAG. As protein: CASSQGQGAYE. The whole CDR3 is CASSQGQGAYEQYF.

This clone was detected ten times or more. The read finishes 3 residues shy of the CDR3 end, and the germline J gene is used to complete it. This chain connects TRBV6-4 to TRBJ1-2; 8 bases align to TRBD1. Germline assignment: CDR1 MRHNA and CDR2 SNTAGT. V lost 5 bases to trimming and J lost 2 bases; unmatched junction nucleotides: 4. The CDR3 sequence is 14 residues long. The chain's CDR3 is CASSPDRGNYGYTF. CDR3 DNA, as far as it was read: TGTGCCAGCAGTCCTGACAGGGGAAACTATGGC.

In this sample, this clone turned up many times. CDR3 sequence reads: CSARAPSGRALEQYF. Partial CDR3 DNA: TGCAGTGCTAGAGCCCCTAGCGGGAGGGCCCTCGAG. The V gene is TRBV20-1, the J gene TRBJ2-7; 12 positions match TRBD2. The missing CDR3 end, 3 residues past where the read stops, is filled in from the germline J gene. Per germline, CDR1 DFQATT and CDR2 SNEGSKA (reference sequence). The junction had 7 bases not matched to a gene; V was cut back by 1 base and J by 6 bases. The CDR3 length is 15 residues.

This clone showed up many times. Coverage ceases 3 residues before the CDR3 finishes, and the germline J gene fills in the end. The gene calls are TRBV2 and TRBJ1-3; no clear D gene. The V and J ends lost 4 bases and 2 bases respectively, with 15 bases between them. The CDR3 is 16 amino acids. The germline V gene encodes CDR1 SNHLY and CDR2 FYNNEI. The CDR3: CASSGALLGPGNTIYF. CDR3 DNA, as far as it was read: TGTGCCAGCAGTGGGGCGCTACTAGGTCCTGGAAACACC.

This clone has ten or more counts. The CDR3 reads CSVERDRGTRLNEQFF. The covered CDR3 bases are TGCAGCGTTGAAAGGGACAGGGGAACGCGGCTCAATGAG. The chain carries TRBV29-1 and TRBJ2-1; the match to TRBD1 covers 10 bases. The read finishes 3 residues shy of the CDR3 end, and the germline J gene is used to complete it. CDR3 length: 16 amino acids. The V gene end was trimmed by 2 bases and the J gene end by 6 bases; junction bases not matched to a gene: 10. Germline lookup yields CDR1 SQVTM and CDR2 ANQGSEA.

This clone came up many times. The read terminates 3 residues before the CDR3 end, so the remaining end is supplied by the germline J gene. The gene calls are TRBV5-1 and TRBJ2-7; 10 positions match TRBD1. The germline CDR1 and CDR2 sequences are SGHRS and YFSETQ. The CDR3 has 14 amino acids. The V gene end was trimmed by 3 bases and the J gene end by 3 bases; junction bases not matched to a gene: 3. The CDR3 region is CASSSTGGSYEQYF. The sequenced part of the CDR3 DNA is TGCGCCAGCAGCTCGACAGGGGGCAGCTACGAG.

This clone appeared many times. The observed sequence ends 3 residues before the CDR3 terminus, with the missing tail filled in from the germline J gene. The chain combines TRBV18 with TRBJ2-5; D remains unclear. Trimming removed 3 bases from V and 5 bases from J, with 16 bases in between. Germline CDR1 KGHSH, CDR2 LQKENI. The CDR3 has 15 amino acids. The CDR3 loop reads CASSPQANRMETQYF. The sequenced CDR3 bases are TGTGCCAGCTCACCCCAGGCTAATCGTATGGAGACC.

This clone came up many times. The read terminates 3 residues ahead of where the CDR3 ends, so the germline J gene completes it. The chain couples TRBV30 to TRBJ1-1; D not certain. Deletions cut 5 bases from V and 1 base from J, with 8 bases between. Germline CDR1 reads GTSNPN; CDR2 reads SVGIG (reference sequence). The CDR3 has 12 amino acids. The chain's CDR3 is CAWGRGNTEAFF. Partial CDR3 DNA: TGTGCCTGGGGACGGGGGAACACTGAA.

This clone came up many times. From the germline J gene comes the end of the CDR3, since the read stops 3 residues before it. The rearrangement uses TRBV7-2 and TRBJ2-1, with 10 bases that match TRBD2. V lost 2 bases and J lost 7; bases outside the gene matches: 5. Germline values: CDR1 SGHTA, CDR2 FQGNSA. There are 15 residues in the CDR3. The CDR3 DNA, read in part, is TGTGCCAGCAGCTTACTAGCGGGAGTAGTTAATGAG. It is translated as CASSLLAGVVNE. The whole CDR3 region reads CASSLLAGVVNEQFF.

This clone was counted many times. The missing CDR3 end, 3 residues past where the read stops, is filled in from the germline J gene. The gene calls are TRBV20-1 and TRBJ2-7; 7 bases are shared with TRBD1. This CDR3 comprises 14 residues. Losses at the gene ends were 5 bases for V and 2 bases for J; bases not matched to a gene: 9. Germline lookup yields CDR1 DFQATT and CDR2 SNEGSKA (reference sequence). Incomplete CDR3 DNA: TGCAGTGCTGGGAGACAGGGAGTCCCCTACGAG. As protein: CSAGRQGVPYE. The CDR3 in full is CSAGRQGVPYEQYF.

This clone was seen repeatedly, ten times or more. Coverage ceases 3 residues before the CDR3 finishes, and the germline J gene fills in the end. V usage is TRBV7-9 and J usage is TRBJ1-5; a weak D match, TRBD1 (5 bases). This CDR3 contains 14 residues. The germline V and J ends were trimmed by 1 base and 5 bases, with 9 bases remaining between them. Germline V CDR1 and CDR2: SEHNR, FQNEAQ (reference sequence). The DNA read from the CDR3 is TGTGCCAGCAGCTTAGTTGGGGGGGATCAGCCC. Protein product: CASSLVGGDQP. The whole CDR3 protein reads CASSLVGGDQPQHF.

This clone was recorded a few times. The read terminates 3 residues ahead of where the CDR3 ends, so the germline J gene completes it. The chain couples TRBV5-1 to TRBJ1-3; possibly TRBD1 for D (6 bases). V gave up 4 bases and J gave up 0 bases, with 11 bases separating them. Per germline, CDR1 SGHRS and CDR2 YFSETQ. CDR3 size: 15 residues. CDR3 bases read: TGCGCCAGCAGCCGAGACAGGAACTCTGGAAACACC. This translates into CASSRDRNSGNT. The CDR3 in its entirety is CASSRDRNSGNTIYF.

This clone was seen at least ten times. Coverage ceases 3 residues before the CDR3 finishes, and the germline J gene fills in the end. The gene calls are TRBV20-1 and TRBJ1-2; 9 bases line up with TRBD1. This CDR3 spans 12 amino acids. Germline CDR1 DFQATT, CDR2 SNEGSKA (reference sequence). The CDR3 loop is CSAPTGTGRYTF. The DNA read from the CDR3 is TGCAGTGCCCCCACCGGGACAGGGAGA.

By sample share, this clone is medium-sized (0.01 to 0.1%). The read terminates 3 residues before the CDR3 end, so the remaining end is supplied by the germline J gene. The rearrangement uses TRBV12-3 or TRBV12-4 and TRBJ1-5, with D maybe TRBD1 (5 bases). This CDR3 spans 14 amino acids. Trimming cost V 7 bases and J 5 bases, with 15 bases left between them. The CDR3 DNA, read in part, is TGTGCCAGCACCAAGACGGGGGTCCATCAGCCC. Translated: CASTKTGVHQP. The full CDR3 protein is CASTKTGVHQPQHF.